Detailed here is one T cell receptor beta chain. Method: immunoSEQ multiplex PCR; TCRdb's copy keeps in-frame clones and lacks some. The data hold 170,000 or so clones, with about nine tenths observed a single time. The sample originates from a study of blood T cell repertoires in COVID-19. Overall study: COVID-19 samples, acute and convalescent, were from the United States, Italy and Spain.

The CDR3 totals 14 residues. From germline, CDR1 is SGHRS and CDR2 YFSETQ. V lost 4 bases to trimming and J lost 5 bases; unmatched junction nucleotides: 2. The clonotype comes from a woman aged 18-29 years who had recovered from COVID-19. This chain links TRBV5-1 with TRBJ2-3, with 12 nucleotides matching TRBD1. Sample: PBMCs or T cells enriched from blood (not recorded which). CDR3 amino acids: CASSRDRGRDTQYF. In DNA, the CDR3 is TGCGCCAGCAGCAGGGACAGGGGGCGAGATACGCAGTATTTT.